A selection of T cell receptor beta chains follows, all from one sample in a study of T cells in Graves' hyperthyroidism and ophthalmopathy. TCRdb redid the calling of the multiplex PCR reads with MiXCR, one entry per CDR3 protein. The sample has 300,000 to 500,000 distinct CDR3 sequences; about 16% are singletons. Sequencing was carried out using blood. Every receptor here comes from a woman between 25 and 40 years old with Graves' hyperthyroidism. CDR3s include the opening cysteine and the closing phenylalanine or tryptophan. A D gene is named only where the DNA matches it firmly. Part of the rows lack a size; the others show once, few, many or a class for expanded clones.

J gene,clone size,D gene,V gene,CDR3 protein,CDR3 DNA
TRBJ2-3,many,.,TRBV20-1,CSARPSVGLTDTQYF,TGCAGTGCTAGGCCCTCAGTCGGCTTAACAGATACGCAGTATTTT
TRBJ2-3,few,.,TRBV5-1,CASSLDRETDTQYF,TGCGCCAGCAGCTTGGACAGGGAGACAGATACGCAGTATTTT
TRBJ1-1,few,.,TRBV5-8,CASSWSEAFF,TGTGCCAGCAGCTGGTCTGAAGCTTTCTTT
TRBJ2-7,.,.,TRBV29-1,CSVEEDRPHEQYF,TGCAGCGTTGAAGAAGACAGGCCCCACGAGCAGTACTTC
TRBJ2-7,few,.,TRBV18,CASSPPGIGSSYEQYF,TGTGCCAGCTCACCACCCGGAATAGGGAGCTCCTACGAGCAGTACTTC
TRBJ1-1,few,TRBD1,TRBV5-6,CASSLFGTANTEAFF,TGTGCCAGCAGCTTGTTCGGGACAGCGAACACTGAAGCTTTCTTT
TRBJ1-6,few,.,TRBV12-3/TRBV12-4,CASSLRGADSPLHF,TGTGCCAGCAGTTTGCGGGGGGCAGATTCACCCCTCCACTTT
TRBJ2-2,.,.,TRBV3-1,CASSQRGKPGVDGELFF,TGTGCCAGCAGCCAAAGAGGCAAGCCGGGAGTGGACGGGGAGCTGTTTTTT
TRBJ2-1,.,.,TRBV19,CASSISSPSEQFF,TGTGCCAGTAGTATATCTAGCCCGTCTGAGCAGTTCTTC
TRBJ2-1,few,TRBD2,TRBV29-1,CSVERLAGDNEQFF,TGCAGCGTTGAAAGACTAGCGGGGGACAATGAGCAGTTCTTC
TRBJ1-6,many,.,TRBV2,CASSAPGLNSPLHF,TGTGCCAGCAGTGCCCCGGGGCTTAATTCACCCCTCCACTTT
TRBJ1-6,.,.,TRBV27,CASSLSGFNSPLHF,TGTGCCAGCAGTTTATCAGGGTTCAATTCACCCCTCCACTTT
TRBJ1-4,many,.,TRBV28,CASSLFRTTNEKLFF,TGTGCCAGCAGTTTATTCAGAACAACTAATGAAAAACTGTTTTTT
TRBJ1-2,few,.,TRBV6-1,CASTDQAFNTNFRYTF,TGTGCCAGCACCGACCAGGCGTTCAACACCAATTTCCGCTACACCTTC
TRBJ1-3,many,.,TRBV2,CASSLSGNTIYF,TGTGCCAGCAGCCTCTCTGGAAACACCATATATTTT
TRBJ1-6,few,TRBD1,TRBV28,CASSAYRGVYNSPLHF,TGTGCCAGCAGTGCGTACAGGGGAGTATATAATTCACCCCTCCACTTT
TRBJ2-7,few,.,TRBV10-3,CAIGSTGTHYEQYF,TGTGCCATCGGATCAACCGGGACACACTACGAGCAGTACTTC
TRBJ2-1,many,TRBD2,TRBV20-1,CSAAQGLAGGYEQFF,TGCAGTGCCGCGCAAGGCCTAGCGGGTGGGTATGAGCAGTTCTTC
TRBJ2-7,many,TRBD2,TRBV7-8,CASSLVVTSGLYSYEQYF,TGTGCCAGCAGCTTAGTCGTGACTAGCGGGTTGTACTCCTACGAGCAGTACTTC
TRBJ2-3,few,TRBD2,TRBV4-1,CASSQREVPPQYF,TGCGCCAGCAGCCAACGGGAGGTCCCGCCGCAGTATTTT
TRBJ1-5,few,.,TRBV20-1,CSASASFNQPQHF,TGCAGTGCTAGTGCGTCTTTCAATCAGCCCCAGCATTTT
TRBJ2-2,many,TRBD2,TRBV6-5,CASSYSIAGDTGELFF,TGTGCCAGCAGTTACTCGATCGCGGGGGACACCGGGGAGCTGTTTTTT
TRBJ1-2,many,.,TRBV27,CASSLSANYGYTF,TGTGCCAGCAGTTTATCAGCTAACTATGGCTACACCTTC
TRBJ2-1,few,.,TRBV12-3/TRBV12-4,CASQAGSSYNEQFF,TGTGCCAGTCAGGCGGGGAGCTCCTACAATGAGCAGTTCTTC
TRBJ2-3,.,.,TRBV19,CASSPETYLTDTQYF,TGTGCCAGTTCGCCCGAGACTTATCTCACAGATACGCAGTATTTT
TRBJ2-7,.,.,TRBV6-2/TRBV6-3,CASSYPGEGVYEQYF,TGTGCCAGCAGTTACCCGGGAGAGGGGGTCTACGAGCAGTACTTC
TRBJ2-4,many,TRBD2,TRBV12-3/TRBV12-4,CASSLLGLAGTKNIQYF,TGTGCCAGCAGTTTACTTGGACTAGCGGGGACCAAAAACATTCAGTACTTC
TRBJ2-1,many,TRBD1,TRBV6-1,CASSANLGQGSKEFF,TGTGCCAGCAGTGCTAACCTGGGACAGGGGTCAAAGGAGTTCTTC
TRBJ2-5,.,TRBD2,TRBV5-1,CASRRTSGTQTQYF,TGCGCCAGCAGGAGGACTAGCGGGACTCAGACCCAGTACTTC
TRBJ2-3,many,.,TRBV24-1,CATSDPIVTDTQYF,TGTGCCACCAGTGACCCCATTGTCACAGATACGCAGTATTTT
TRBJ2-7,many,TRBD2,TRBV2,CASSDGRGFYEQYF,TGTGCCAGCAGTGATGGGCGGGGGTTCTACGAGCAGTACTTC
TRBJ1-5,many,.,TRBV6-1,CASSERHGQNQPQHF,TGTGCCAGCAGTGAAAGGCATGGCCAAAATCAGCCCCAGCATTTT
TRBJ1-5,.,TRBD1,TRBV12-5,CASGLVGTGAGDQPQHF,TGTGCTAGTGGTTTGGTCGGGACAGGGGCGGGGGATCAGCCCCAGCATTTT
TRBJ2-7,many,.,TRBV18,CASFDGTQFYEQYF,TGTGCCAGCTTCGACGGGACACAGTTCTACGAGCAGTACTTC
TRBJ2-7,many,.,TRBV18,CASSRPGDYEQYF,TGTGCCAGCTCAAGGCCAGGGGACTACGAGCAGTACTTC
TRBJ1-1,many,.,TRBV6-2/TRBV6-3,CASLMTPNTEAFF,TGTGCCAGTCTCATGACACCGAACACTGAAGCTTTCTTT
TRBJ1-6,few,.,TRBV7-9,CASSPSYNSPLHF,TGTGCCAGCAGCCCCTCCTATAATTCACCCCTCCACTTT
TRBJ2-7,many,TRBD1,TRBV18,CASSPGLPGGDEQYF,TGTGCCAGCTCACCAGGATTACCAGGGGGCGACGAGCAGTACTTC
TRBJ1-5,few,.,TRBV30,CAWSATRFRVGSNQPQHF,TGTGCCTGGAGTGCTACTCGCTTTAGGGTAGGAAGCAATCAGCCCCAGCATTTT
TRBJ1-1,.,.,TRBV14,CASSPQSDIEAFF,TGTGCCAGCAGCCCCCAATCGGACATTGAAGCTTTCTTT
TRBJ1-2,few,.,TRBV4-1,CASSQELAHPYGYTF,TGCGCCAGCAGCCAAGAATTGGCACATCCCTATGGCTACACCTTC
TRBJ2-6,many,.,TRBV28,CASSLSRVSRGANVLTF,TGTGCCAGCAGTTTAAGCCGTGTCAGCCGCGGGGCCAACGTCCTGACTTTC
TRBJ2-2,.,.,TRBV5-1,CASSIAPLSTGELFF,TGCGCCAGCAGTATAGCTCCCCTAAGCACCGGGGAGCTGTTTTTT
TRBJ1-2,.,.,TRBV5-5,CASSADRPYGYTF,TGTGCCAGCAGCGCCGACAGGCCCTATGGCTACACCTTC
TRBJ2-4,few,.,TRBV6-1,CASSETSYNIQYF,TGTGCCAGCAGTGAAACTAGCTACAACATTCAGTACTTC
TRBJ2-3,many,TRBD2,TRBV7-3,CASSLIAGGADTQYF,TGTGCCAGCAGCTTGATAGCGGGAGGGGCAGATACGCAGTATTTT
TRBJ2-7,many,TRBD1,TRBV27,CASSLIGTGGYEQYF,TGTGCCAGCAGTTTAATCGGGACAGGGGGCTACGAGCAGTACTTC
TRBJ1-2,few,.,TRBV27,CASSYNGLASYTF,TGTGCCAGCAGCTACAACGGACTGGCAAGCTACACCTTC
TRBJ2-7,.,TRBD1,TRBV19,CASSLPPDRPTYEQYF,TGTGCCAGTAGCCTACCACCGGACAGGCCGACTTACGAGCAGTACTTC
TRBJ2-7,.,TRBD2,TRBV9,CASSPGTSGSHYEQYF,TGTGCCAGCAGTCCCGGGACTAGCGGGAGCCACTACGAGCAGTACTTC
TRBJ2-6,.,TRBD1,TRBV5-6,CASSSTGTELLSGANVLTF,TGTGCCAGCAGCTCCACCGGGACAGAGCTTCTCTCTGGGGCCAACGTCCTGACTTTC
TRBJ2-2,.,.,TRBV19,CASSIGWGTGTGELFF,TGTGCCAGTAGTATTGGGTGGGGCACGGGCACCGGGGAGCTGTTTTTT
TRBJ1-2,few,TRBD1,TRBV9,CASSAGQDYGYTF,TGTGCCAGCAGCGCAGGACAGGACTATGGCTACACCTTC
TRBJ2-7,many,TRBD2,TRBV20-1,CSARAGTSGRSHEQYF,TGCAGTGCTAGAGCCGGGACTAGCGGGAGGTCCCACGAGCAGTACTTC
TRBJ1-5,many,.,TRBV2,CASKKGRQLGARRYSNQPQHF,TGTGCCAGCAAAAAGGGGCGGCAGTTAGGGGCCAGAAGGTATAGCAATCAGCCCCAGCATTTT
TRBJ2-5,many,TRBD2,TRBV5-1,CASSLGLAGLIETQYF,TGCGCCAGCAGCTTGGGACTAGCGGGCCTAATCGAGACCCAGTACTTC
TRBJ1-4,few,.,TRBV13,CASSTGEKLFF,TGTGCCAGCAGCACCGGAGAAAAACTGTTTTTT
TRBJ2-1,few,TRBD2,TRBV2,CASRMGTIGYNEQFF,TGTGCCAGCAGGATGGGGACTATTGGCTACAATGAGCAGTTCTTC
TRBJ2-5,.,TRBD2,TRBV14,CASSLSRLAGEETQYF,TGTGCCAGCAGCCTAAGCCGACTAGCGGGAGAGGAGACCCAGTACTTC